Reported below is one TCR beta chain. Its antigen is as yet unknown. The sample comes from a study of shared clonotypes between healthy human individuals. Study background: Three men and two women, aged 18 to 49, were donors. Findings of the study overall: The study generally estimated greater richness for naive than memory subsets. Few donors limited the genetic and exposure-history diversity represented.

In the CD4+ fraction, cells were divided into CD45RA+ naive and CD45RA-negative memory subsets. This CDR3 spans 15 amino acids. Germline CDR1 SGHDN, CDR2 FVKESK. V shed 1 base and J shed 5 bases, with 14 bases lying between them. Sequenced by immunoSEQ multiplex PCR; TCRdb stores in-frame clones only, minus some. The sample records around 1.4 million clones, approximately 98.5% being singletons. Source material: naive CD4+ T cells sorted from blood. Subset indicated: CD45RA+ positively selected. This TCR was recovered from a man under 40 in good health. This chain uses TRBV14 with TRBJ2-5; either TRBD1 or TRBD2 may supply D (5 bases each). DNA for the CDR3: TGTGCCAGCAGCCAAGTGTGGGGGATAAAGGAGACCCAGTACTTC. This codes for CASSQVWGIKETQYF.